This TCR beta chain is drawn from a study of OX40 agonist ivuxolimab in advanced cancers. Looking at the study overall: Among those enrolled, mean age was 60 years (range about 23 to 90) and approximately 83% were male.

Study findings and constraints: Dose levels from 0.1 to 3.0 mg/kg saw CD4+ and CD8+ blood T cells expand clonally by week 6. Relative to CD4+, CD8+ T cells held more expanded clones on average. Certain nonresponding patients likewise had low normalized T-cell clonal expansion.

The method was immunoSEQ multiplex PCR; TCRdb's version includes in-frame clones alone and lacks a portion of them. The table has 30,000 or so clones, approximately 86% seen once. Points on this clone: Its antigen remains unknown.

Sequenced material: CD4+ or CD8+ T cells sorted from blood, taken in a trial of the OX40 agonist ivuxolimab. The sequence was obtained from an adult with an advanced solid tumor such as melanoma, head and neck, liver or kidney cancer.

The CDR3 reads CSVRRETGELFF. The CDR3 DNA reads as TGCAGCGTTCGGAGAGAGACCGGGGAGCTGTTTTTT. This chain connects TRBV29-1 to TRBJ2-2; D is unclear. CDR1 is SQVTM and CDR2 is ANQGSEA in the germline V gene. Trimming pared 5 bases from V and 5 bases from J, leaving 9 bases between. The CDR3 is 12 amino acids.